The rows below give T cell receptor beta chains drawn from one sample of a study of blood T cell repertoires in COVID-19. The protocol was immunoSEQ multiplex PCR, while the TCRdb copy is restricted to in-frame clones and leaves out a portion. The table has more than 150,000 clones, around 90% seen once. The sequencing input was PBMCs or T cells enriched from blood (not recorded which). The receptors come from a woman in her 30s who had recovered from COVID-19. Each CDR3 is given with its conserved first and last residue. Each record gives: V gene, J gene, clone size, CDR3 protein. The size field is filled for only some rows; it gives once, few, many or a size class.

>TRBV13|TRBJ1-1|-
CASSFQGAALNTEAFF
>TRBV24-1|TRBJ2-2|-
CATSGVAITGELFF
>TRBV12-3/TRBV12-4|TRBJ2-3|-
CASNYPSGETQYF
>TRBV14|TRBJ2-3|-
CASSLHTDTQYF
>TRBV5-1|TRBJ2-2|-
CASSLASENTGELFF
>TRBV7-3|TRBJ1-6|-
CASSLTGEHSPLHF
>TRBV4-2|TRBJ2-3|once
CASSQVSQDTDTQYF
>TRBV28|TRBJ1-2|-
CASSLLAGPNYGYTF
>TRBV30|TRBJ2-5|-
CAWSAGVETQYF
>TRBV7-3|TRBJ1-4|-
CASSLTGPSNEKLFF
>TRBV2|TRBJ1-2|-
CASSPHRGEDGYTF
>TRBV29-1|TRBJ2-3|-
CSVGPFSDPGDTQYF
>TRBV6-2/TRBV6-3|TRBJ1-5|few
CASSPRGQPQHF
>TRBV11-2|TRBJ1-1|-
CASSLSPGVLTEAFF
>TRBV6-6|TRBJ2-5|-
CASSYPRPLQETQYF
>TRBV5-4|TRBJ2-7|once
CASSWGAGPLNEQYF
>TRBV9|TRBJ2-1|-
CASSVVPGTKGRDYNEQFF
>TRBV4-3|TRBJ1-4|-
CASSQDRGSLDEKLFF
>TRBV24-1|TRBJ2-5|-
CATSDTTSGPNQETQYF
>TRBV28|TRBJ2-7|-
CASSPDSRYRGGEQYF
>TRBV5-5|TRBJ2-7|few
CASSLTGTLIYEQYF
>TRBV27|TRBJ2-3|-
CASSPLSGSSPDTQYF
>TRBV9|TRBJ1-5|-
CASSVGAGVNQPQHF
>TRBV4-2|TRBJ1-1|-
CASSQMGQGYTEAFF
>TRBV6-5|TRBJ1-5|-
CASRTGHDQPQHF
>TRBV9|TRBJ2-1|-
CASSPRSVQGYNEQFF
>TRBV5-8|TRBJ1-5|-
CASSLDRSSHQPQHF
>TRBV4-3|TRBJ1-1|-
CASSRGTANTEAFF
>TRBV7-2|TRBJ2-5|-
CASSFTSQRGPQETQYF
>TRBV10-3|TRBJ2-5|-
CAISEAGTESETQYF
>TRBV4-2|TRBJ1-2|-
CASSQADSVNYGYTF
>TRBV11-2|TRBJ2-1|-
CASSRLGTYNEQFF
>TRBV7-6|TRBJ2-7|-
CASSSGTSLSYEQYF
>TRBV7-6|TRBJ2-7|-
CASKGTGVYEQYF
>TRBV18|TRBJ2-3|-
CASSPMSTTDTQYF
>TRBV7-4|TRBJ1-5|-
CASSLGVGEGNQPQHF
>TRBV7-3|TRBJ1-2|-
CASSATGDAGGYTF
>TRBV14|TRBJ1-1|-
CASSREEGAGLDTEAFF
>TRBV6-1|TRBJ2-3|few
CASSQGWGDGTDTQYF
>TRBV19|TRBJ1-2|-
CASSTRDSANYGYTF
>TRBV11-3|TRBJ2-7|-
CASSLVGTSVYEQYF
>TRBV10-3|TRBJ1-1|-
CAISELTGGPEAFF
>TRBV7-9|TRBJ1-1|-
CASSLGGASFHTEAFF
>TRBV6-5|TRBJ1-1|once
CASSYTGRGTEAFF
>TRBV7-9|TRBJ1-4|-
CASSSGQLGNEKLFF
>TRBV12-3/TRBV12-4|TRBJ2-4|-
CASSLPGLDIQYF
>TRBV28|TRBJ2-5|-
CASSWIQGRATQYF
>TRBV6-5|TRBJ2-2|-
CASTERGGATGELFF
>TRBV30|TRBJ2-5|-
CAWSVPGTQYF
>TRBV7-3|TRBJ2-6|-
CASSHRDSGANVLTF